Only a few counts were recorded for the clone carrying this T cell receptor beta chain. Its matching antigen is unknown. These data are taken from a study of post-analysis software for immune sequencing data. Study-wide results and limits: Significantly lower normalized Chao1 diversity was seen in multiple sclerosis patients than in controls. TRBV5-6, TRBV5-1 and TRBV20-1 belonged to a set of roughly 5 TRBV segments that were more frequent in patients than controls.

Per germline, CDR1 KGHSH and CDR2 LQKENI. The V and J ends lost 9 bases and 7 bases respectively, with 16 bases between them. The CDR3 is 13 amino acids. Unique molecular identifiers had been added to the TCR beta cDNA libraries. TCRdb processed the PCR reads anew with MiXCR; each CDR3 protein has one entry. The top ten hold less than 6% of the sample, which has more than 500,000 distinct CDR3 sequences, 34% seen once. The receptor comes from a girl under 18 with multiple sclerosis. The chain is built from TRBV18 and TRBJ2-1; D perhaps matches TRBD1 (5 bases). The sample was blood. The CDR3 DNA sequence: TGTGCCAGTCTTCAGGGATCGAGAAATGAGCAGTTCTTC. It encodes CASLQGSRNEQFF.